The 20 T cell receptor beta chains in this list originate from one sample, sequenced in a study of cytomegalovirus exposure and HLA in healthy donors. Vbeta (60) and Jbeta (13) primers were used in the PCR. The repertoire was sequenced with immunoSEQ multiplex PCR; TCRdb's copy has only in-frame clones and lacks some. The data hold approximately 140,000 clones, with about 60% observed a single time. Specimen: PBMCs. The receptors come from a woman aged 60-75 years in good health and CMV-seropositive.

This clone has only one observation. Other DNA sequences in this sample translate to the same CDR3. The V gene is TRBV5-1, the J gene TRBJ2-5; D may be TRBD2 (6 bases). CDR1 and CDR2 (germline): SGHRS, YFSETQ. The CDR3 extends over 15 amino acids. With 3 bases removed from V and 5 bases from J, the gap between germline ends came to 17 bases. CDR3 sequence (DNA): TGCGCCAGCAGCTCCCCCCGCGGGGATGAGGAGACCCAGTACTTC. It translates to CASSSPRGDEETQYF.

The CDR3 spells CASSQSDRNYNEQFF. The CDR3 bases are TGCGCCAGCAGCCAATCGGACAGGAACTACAATGAGCAGTTCTTC. This chain uses TRBV4-3 with TRBJ2-1; the match to TRBD1 covers 7 bases. Losses at the gene ends were 2 bases for V and 3 bases for J; bases not matched to a gene: 4. CDR1 and CDR2 (germline): LGHNA, YSLEER. This CDR3 comprises 15 residues.

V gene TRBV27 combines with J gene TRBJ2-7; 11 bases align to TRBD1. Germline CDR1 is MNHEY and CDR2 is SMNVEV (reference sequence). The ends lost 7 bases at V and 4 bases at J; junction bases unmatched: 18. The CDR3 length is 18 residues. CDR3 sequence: CASNLLGRTGGKVYEQYF. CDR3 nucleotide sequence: TGTGCCAGCAACCTTTTGGGGCGGACAGGGGGCAAGGTTTACGAGCAGTACTTC.

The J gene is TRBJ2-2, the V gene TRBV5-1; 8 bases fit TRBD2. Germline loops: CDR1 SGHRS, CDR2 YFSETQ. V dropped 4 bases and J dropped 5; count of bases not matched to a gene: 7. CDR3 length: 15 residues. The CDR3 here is CASSDPSSGTGELFF. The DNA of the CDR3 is TGCGCCAGCAGCGATCCTTCTAGCGGGACCGGGGAGCTGTTTTTT.

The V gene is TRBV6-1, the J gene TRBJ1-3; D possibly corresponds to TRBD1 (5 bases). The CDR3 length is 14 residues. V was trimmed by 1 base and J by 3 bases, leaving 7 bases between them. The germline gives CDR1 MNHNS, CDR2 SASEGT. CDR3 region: CASSEGTGGNTIYF. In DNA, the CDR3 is TGTGCCAGCAGTGAAGGTACAGGTGGAAACACCATATATTTT.

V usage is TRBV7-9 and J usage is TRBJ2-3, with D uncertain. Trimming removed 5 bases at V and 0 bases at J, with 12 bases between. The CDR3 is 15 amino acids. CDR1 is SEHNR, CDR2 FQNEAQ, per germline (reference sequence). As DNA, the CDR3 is TGTGCCAGCAGCCCAAGCCATTCTAGCACAGATACGCAGTATTTT. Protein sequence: CASSPSHSSTDTQYF.

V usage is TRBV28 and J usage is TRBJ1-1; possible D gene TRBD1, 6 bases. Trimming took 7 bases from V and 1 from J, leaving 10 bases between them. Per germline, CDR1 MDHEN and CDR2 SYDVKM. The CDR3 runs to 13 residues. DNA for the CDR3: TGTGCCAGCAAGTCCAGGGGGAACACTGAAGCTTTCTTT. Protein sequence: CASKSRGNTEAFF.

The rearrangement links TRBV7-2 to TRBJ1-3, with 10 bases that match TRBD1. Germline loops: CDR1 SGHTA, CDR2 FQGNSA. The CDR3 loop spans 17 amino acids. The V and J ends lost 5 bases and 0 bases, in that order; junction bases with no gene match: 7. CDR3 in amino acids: CASSPGQGPYSGNTIYF. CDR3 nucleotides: TGTGCCAGCAGCCCGGGACAGGGGCCCTACTCTGGAAACACCATATATTTT.

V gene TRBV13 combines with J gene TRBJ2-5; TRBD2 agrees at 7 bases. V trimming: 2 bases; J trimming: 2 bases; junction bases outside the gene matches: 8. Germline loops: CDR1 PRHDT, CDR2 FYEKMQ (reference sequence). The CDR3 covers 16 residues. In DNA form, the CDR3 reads TGTGCCAGCAGCTTAAGAAGGTCGGGGGGACAAGAGACCCAGTACTTC. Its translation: CASSLRRSGGQETQYF.

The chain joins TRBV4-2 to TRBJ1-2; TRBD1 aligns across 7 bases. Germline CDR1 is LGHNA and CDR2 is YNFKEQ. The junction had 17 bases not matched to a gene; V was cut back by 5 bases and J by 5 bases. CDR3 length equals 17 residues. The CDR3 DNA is TGTGCCAGCAGCTCTACCGTGACAGGGACTTTGGGATATGGCTACACCTTC. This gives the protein CASSSTVTGTLGYGYTF.

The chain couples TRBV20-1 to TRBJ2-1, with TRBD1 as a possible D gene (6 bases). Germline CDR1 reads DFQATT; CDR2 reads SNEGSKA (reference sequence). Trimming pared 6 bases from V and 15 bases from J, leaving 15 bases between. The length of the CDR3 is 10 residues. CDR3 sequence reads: CSAGVRGGFF. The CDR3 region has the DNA TGCAGTGCAGGGGTGAGAGGGGGGTTCTTC.

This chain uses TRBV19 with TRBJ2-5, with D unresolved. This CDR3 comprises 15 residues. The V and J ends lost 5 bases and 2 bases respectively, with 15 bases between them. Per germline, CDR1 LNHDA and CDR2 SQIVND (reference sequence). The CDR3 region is CASSEQDPRQETQYF. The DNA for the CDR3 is TGTGCCAGTAGTGAGCAGGATCCAAGACAAGAGACCCAGTACTTC.

The CDR3 region is CASSAGTGGDYGYTF. In DNA form, the CDR3 reads TGCGCCAGCAGCGCCGGGACAGGGGGAGACTATGGCTACACCTTC. The chain couples TRBV5-1 to TRBJ1-2, with 11 bases identical to TRBD1. After removal of 4 bases from V and 3 bases from J, the junction contained 5 bases not matched to a gene. This CDR3 has 15 amino acids. Germline CDR1 is SGHRS and CDR2 is YFSETQ.

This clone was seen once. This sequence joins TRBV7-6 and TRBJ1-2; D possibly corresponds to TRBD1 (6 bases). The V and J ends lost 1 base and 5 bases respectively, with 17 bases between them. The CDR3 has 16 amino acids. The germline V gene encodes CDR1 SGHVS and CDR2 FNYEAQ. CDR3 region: CASSLDRQGWRYGYTF. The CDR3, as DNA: TGTGCCAGCAGCTTAGATCGGCAGGGGTGGAGGTATGGCTACACCTTC.

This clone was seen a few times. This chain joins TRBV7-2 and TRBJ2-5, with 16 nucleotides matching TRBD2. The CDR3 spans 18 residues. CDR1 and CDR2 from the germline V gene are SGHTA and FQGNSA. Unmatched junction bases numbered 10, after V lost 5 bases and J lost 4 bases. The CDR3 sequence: CASSIGTGTSGRGETQYF. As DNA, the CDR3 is TGTGCCAGCAGCATTGGAACTGGGACTAGCGGGAGGGGAGAGACCCAGTACTTC.

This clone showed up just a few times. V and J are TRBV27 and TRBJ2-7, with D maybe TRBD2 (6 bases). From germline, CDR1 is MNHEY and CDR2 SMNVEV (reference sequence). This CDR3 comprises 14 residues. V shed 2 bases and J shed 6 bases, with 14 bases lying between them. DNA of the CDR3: TGTGCCAGCAGTTTACTAGCGTCCGGGGGCGAGCAGTACTTC. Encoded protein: CASSLLASGGEQYF.

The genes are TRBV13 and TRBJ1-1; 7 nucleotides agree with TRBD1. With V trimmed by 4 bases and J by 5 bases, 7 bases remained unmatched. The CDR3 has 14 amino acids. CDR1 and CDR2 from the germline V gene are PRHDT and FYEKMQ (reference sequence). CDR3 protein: CASSSRQGLTEAFF. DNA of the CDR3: TGTGCCAGCAGCTCCCGACAGGGTCTTACTGAAGCTTTCTTT.

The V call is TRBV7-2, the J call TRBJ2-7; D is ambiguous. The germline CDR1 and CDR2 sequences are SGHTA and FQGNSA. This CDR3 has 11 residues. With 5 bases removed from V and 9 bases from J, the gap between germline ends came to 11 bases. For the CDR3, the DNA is TGTGCCAGCAGCGACCTAGAGGCGCAGTACTTC. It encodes CASSDLEAQYF.

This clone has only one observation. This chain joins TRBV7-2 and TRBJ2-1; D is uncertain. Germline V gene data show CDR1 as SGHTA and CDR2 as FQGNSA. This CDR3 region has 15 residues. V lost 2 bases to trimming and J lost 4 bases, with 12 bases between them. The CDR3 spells CASSLTPKTYNEQFF. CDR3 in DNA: TGTGCCAGCAGCTTAACGCCTAAGACATACAATGAGCAGTTCTTC.

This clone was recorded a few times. CDR3 sequence: CASRGAAGNTIYF. The CDR3 DNA is TGTGCCAGCAGGGGGGCGGCTGGAAACACCATATATTTT. This rearrangement joins TRBV6-5 to TRBJ1-3; D perhaps matches TRBD1 (6 bases). Germline V CDR1 and CDR2: MNHEY, SVGAGI. The CDR3 is made up of 13 amino acids. V lost 6 bases, J lost 2 bases, and 8 bases lay in between.